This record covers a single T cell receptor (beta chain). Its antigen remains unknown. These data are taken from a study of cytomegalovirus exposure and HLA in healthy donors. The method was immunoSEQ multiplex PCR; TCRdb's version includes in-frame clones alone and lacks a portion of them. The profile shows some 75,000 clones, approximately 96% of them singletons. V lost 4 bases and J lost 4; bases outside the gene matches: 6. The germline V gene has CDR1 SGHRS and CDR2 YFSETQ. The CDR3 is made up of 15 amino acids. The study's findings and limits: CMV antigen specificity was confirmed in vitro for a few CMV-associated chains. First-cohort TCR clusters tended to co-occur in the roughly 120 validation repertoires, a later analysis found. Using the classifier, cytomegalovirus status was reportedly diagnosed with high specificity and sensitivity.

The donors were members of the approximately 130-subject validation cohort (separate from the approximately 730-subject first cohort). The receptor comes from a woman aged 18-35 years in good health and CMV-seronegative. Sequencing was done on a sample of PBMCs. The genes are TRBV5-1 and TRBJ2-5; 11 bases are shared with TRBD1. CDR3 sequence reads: CASSPEGTGGETQYF. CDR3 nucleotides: TGCGCCAGCAGCCCGGAGGGGACAGGGGGAGAGACCCAGTACTTC.